Shown below are 19 T cell receptor beta chains from a single sample sequenced in a study of blood T cell repertoires in COVID-19. Data came from immunoSEQ multiplex PCR; TCRdb stores just in-frame clones and leaves some out. This table has 150,000 to 200,000 clones, 88% appearing once. The sample comprised peripheral blood. The receptors were gathered from a man in his forties or fifties who had recovered from COVID-19.

The J gene is TRBJ1-4, the V gene TRBV2; possible D gene TRBD1, 5 bases. Trimming cost V 7 bases and J 3 bases, with 12 bases left between them. The germline V gene encodes CDR1 SNHLY and CDR2 FYNNEI. The CDR3 sequence is 14 residues long. CDR3 in amino acids: CASTGLSPNEKLFF. The CDR3 DNA reads TGTGCCAGCACAGGGTTATCTCCTAATGAAAAACTGTTTTTT.

V usage is TRBV5-1 and J usage is TRBJ2-1; tentatively, D is TRBD2 (6 bases). V lost 3 bases and J 0 bases, leaving 7 bases between the germline ends. Germline V lookup: CDR1 SGHRS, CDR2 YFSETQ. CDR3 length equals 14 residues. The DNA of the CDR3 is TGCGCCAGCAGCTCCGGGGGCTCCTACAATGAGCAGTTCTTC. It yields the protein CASSSGGSYNEQFF.

The chain recombines TRBV19 with TRBJ2-5; TRBD1 matches at 8 bases. V lost 4 bases, J lost 5 bases, and 9 bases stayed unmatched. This CDR3 region has 15 residues. In germline, CDR1 is LNHDA, CDR2 SQIVND (reference sequence). CDR3 DNA sequence: TGTGCCAGTAGTACACCTCAGGGGGCGGGGGAGACCCAGTACTTC. This sequence encodes CASSTPQGAGETQYF.

V gene TRBV6-2 or TRBV6-3 combines with J gene TRBJ2-7, with TRBD1 as a possible D gene (5 bases). V was shortened by 2 bases and J by 0 bases, with 17 bases between the two germline ends. The CDR3 is made up of 17 amino acids. Germline loops: CDR1 MNHEY, CDR2 SVGEGT. The CDR3 DNA reads as TGTGCCAGCAGTTACGCGTCGTGGGTCAGGGTCTCCTACGAGCAGTACTTC. Translating gives CASSYASWVRVSYEQYF.

The genes are TRBV6-1 and TRBJ1-5; tentative D call: TRBD1 (5 bases). The V end lost 2 bases, the J end lost 0 bases, and 14 bases lay between the germline ends. Germline V gene lookup returns CDR1 MNHNS and CDR2 SASEGT. The CDR3 runs 17 residues. The CDR3 DNA sequence: TGTGCCAGCAGTGAAATCCCGGGGGGTAATAGCAATCAGCCCCAGCATTTT. It encodes CASSEIPGGNSNQPQHF.

The genes are TRBV29-1 and TRBJ2-7; 8 nucleotides align to TRBD2. Germline CDR1 SQVTM, CDR2 ANQGSEA. The CDR3 length is 14 residues. Unmatched junction bases numbered 14, after V lost 7 bases and J lost 6 bases. CDR3: CSACPGLGFGEQYF. For the CDR3, the DNA is TGCAGCGCCTGCCCGGGACTAGGCTTTGGCGAGCAGTACTTC.

The chain uses TRBV24-1 and TRBJ2-1, with 11 bases lining up with TRBD2. Losses at the gene ends were 0 bases for V and 0 bases for J; bases not matched to a gene: 0. Germline V gives CDR1 KGHDR, CDR2 SFDVKD. The CDR3 is 17 residues long. The CDR3, as DNA: TGTGCCACCAGTGATTTGACTAGCGGGGGCTCCTACAATGAGCAGTTCTTC. Protein sequence: CATSDLTSGGSYNEQFF.

The chain links TRBV19 to TRBJ2-1; 8 nucleotides agree with TRBD1. The V gene end was trimmed by 6 bases and the J gene end by 9 bases; junction bases not matched to a gene: 10. Germline CDR1 is LNHDA and CDR2 is SQIVND (reference sequence). CDR3 length equals 14 residues. CDR3 in DNA: TGTGCCAGTAGGGGGACAGGAGGGAGTACTGAGCAGTTCTTC. It specifies CASRGTGGSTEQFF.

This clone was detected only a few times. The chain recombines TRBV5-4 with TRBJ1-2; maybe TRBD1 (5 bases). Germline V lookup: CDR1 SGHNT, CDR2 YYREEE (reference sequence). The CDR3 extends over 13 amino acids. V shed 0 bases and J shed 8 bases, with 11 bases lying between them. CDR3 region: CASSLGQGGGYTF. CDR3 sequence (DNA): TGTGCCAGCAGCTTGGGGCAGGGAGGAGGCTACACCTTC. Full variable domain (missing parts from reference TRBV5-4 and TRBJ1-2): ETGVTQSPTHLIKTRGQQVTLRCSSQSGHNTVSWYQQALGQGPQFIFQYYREEENGRGNFPPRFSGLQFPNYSSELNVNALELDDSALYLCASSLGQGGGYTFGSGTRLTVV.

This rearrangement joins TRBV19 to TRBJ1-3; a weak D match, TRBD1 (5 bases). The germline V and J ends were trimmed by 6 bases and 2 bases, with 14 bases remaining between them. The CDR3 is made up of 15 amino acids. CDR1 LNHDA and CDR2 SQIVND come from the germline V gene (reference sequence). The CDR3 region has the DNA TGTGCCAGTAGCTCCCGGGGGAGCCCTGGAAACACCATATATTTT. Translation: CASSSRGSPGNTIYF.

The chain couples TRBV4-2 to TRBJ2-5; 15 positions agree with TRBD2. J was trimmed by 2 bases and V by 2 bases; bases with no gene match: 9. Germline CDR1 reads LGHNA; CDR2 reads YNFKEQ. CDR3 length: 19 amino acids. Here the CDR3 reads CASSQLGLAGGPVQETQYF. As DNA, the CDR3 is TGTGCCAGCAGCCAACTTGGACTAGCGGGGGGGCCTGTTCAAGAGACCCAGTACTTC.

The gene calls are TRBV6-4 and TRBJ2-1; no definite D call. Germline values: CDR1 MRHNA, CDR2 SNTAGT. V dropped 4 bases and J dropped 0 bases, with 10 bases sitting between them. The length of the CDR3 is 15 residues. This CDR3 is CASSGAPSSYNEQFF. Here the CDR3 DNA reads TGTGCCAGCAGTGGGGCCCCAAGCTCCTACAATGAGCAGTTCTTC.

The chain carries TRBV7-9 and TRBJ2-1, with a weak D call TRBD1 (6 bases). This CDR3 has 14 residues. Trimming took off 5 bases at V and 6 bases at J, with 14 bases between the two ends. The germline V gene has CDR1 SEHNR and CDR2 FQNEAQ (reference sequence). The CDR3 spells CASSPTRGGNEQFF. The CDR3 nucleotides read TGTGCCAGCAGCCCGACCAGAGGGGGCAATGAGCAGTTCTTC.

A remark on this clone: The sample has other DNA sequences that encode this CDR3 too. This chain links TRBV9 with TRBJ1-1, with TRBD1 matching 7 bases. CDR1 is SGDLS and CDR2 is YYNGEE in the germline V gene. The junction had 4 bases not matched to a gene; V was cut back by 3 bases and J by 5 bases. The CDR3 covers 13 residues. The CDR3 DNA sequence: TGTGCCAGCAGCGGAACAGGGGTAACTGAAGCTTTCTTT. Residues: CASSGTGVTEAFF.

The chain joins TRBV7-8 to TRBJ1-6; D is perhaps TRBD1 (5 bases). The V and J ends lost 4 bases and 5 bases respectively, with 18 bases between them. The CDR3 consists of 17 residues. Germline values: CDR1 SGHVS, CDR2 FQNEAQ. The CDR3 reads CASSSPGAGVHNSPLHF. In DNA form, the CDR3 reads TGTGCCAGCAGCTCCCCCGGGGCGGGGGTGCATAATTCACCCCTCCACTTT.

This clone has just a few counts. The chain carries TRBV7-2 and TRBJ1-2; D uncertain. CDR1 SGHTA and CDR2 FQGNSA come from the germline V gene. Trimming cost V 0 bases and J 4 bases, with 9 bases left between them. The CDR3 extends over 14 amino acids. The CDR3 DNA follows: TGTGCCAGCAGCTTAGCGCCGGAGGCCTATGGCTACACCTTC. Protein: CASSLAPEAYGYTF.

This chain links TRBV29-1 with TRBJ1-2; TRBD1 matches 9 bases. Germline V gene data show CDR1 as SQVTM and CDR2 as ANQGSEA. The CDR3 is made up of 11 amino acids. After removal of 7 bases from V and 7 bases from J, the junction contained 4 bases not matched to a gene. CDR3 coding DNA: TGCAGCGACCAACAGGGGGCTGGCTACACCTTC. As protein: CSDQQGAGYTF. The full variable domain, with the rest looked up from reference TRBV29-1 and TRBJ1-2, is SAVISQKPSRDICQRGTSLTIQCQVDSQVTMMFWYRQQPGQSLTLIATANQGSEATYESGFVIDKFPISRPNLTFSTLTVSNMSPEDSSIYLCSDQQGAGYTFGSGTRLTVV.

This chain links TRBV7-9 with TRBJ2-7; 9 bases match TRBD1. The V and J ends lost 1 base and 3 bases, in that order; junction bases with no gene match: 1. The CDR3 loop spans 14 amino acids. Per the germline V gene, CDR1 is SEHNR and CDR2 is FQNEAQ (reference sequence). The CDR3 here is CASSLGTGVYEQYF. CDR3 nucleotides: TGTGCCAGCAGCTTAGGGACAGGGGTCTACGAGCAGTACTTC.

The J gene is TRBJ2-5, the V gene TRBV14; D may be TRBD1 (7 bases). The V end was cut by 4 bases, the J end by 5 bases, with 20 bases between. Germline V gene data show CDR1 as SGHDN and CDR2 as FVKESK. The CDR3 runs 16 residues. CDR3: CASSPRGQDYRETQYF. The CDR3 bases are TGTGCCAGCAGCCCCCGAGGACAGGACTATCGTGAGACCCAGTACTTC.